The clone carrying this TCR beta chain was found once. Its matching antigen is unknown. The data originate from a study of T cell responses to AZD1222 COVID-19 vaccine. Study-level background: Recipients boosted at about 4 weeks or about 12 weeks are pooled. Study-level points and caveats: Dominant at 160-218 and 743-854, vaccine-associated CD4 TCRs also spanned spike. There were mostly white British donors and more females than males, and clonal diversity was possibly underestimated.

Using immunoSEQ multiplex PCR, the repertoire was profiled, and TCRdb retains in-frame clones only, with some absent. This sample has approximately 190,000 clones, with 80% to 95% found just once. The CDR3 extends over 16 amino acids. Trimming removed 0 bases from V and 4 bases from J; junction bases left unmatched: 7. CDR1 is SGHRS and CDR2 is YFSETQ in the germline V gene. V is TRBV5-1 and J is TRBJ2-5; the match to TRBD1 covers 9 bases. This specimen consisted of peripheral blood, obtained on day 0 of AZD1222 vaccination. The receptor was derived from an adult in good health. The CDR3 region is CASSLEVGTGLETQYF. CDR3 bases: TGCGCCAGCAGCTTGGAGGTTGGGACAGGGTTAGAGACCCAGTACTTC.